This T cell receptor beta chain was identified in a study of control samples from healthy donors and cancer patients. CDR1 and CDR2 from the germline V gene are MNHEY and SVGAGI. The CDR3 totals 14 residues. The V segment lost 6 bases and the J segment 4 bases; nucleotides outside the gene matches: 8. Assay: immunoSEQ multiplex PCR; the TCRdb copy retains only in-frame clones and omits some. The profile covers 95,000 to 100,000 clones, with approximately 82% appearing a single time and roughly 2% taken by the ten largest. Sequenced sample: blood. V gene TRBV6-5 combines with J gene TRBJ2-7; TRBD1 matches at 8 bases. This sequence was found in a man in his fifties or sixties in good health. The CDR3 nucleotides are TGTGCCAGCAGGCCCGGGACAGGACTATACGAGCAGTACTTC. Protein sequence: CASRPGTGLYEQYF.